These 30 T cell receptor beta chains were sequenced from one sample in a study of shared clonotypes between healthy human individuals. Here immunoSEQ multiplex PCR was the method, and the copy in TCRdb shows in-frame clones only, minus some. The sample lists about 490,000 clones; around 79% were seen once. Sequenced sample: PBMCs. These TCRs come from a woman aged 40 to 50 in good health. Some clones in this sample may be carry-over from other donors' samples.

This chain joins TRBV28 and TRBJ1-4; possibly TRBD1 for D (5 bases). Germline V CDR1 and CDR2: MDHEN, SYDVKM. V was shortened by 2 bases and J by 5 bases, with 12 bases between the two germline ends. The CDR3 spans 15 residues. For the CDR3, the DNA is TGTGCCAGCAGTTTAGTGACAGCCCCAAATGAAAAACTGTTTTTT. It encodes CASSLVTAPNEKLFF. Looking up the rest from reference TRBV28 and TRBJ1-4 gives the full variable domain: DVKVTQSSRYLVKRTGEKVFLECVQDMDHENMFWYRQDPGLGLRLIYFSYDVKMKEKGDIPEGYSVSREKKERFSLILESASTNQTSMYLCASSLVTAPNEKLFFGSGTQLSVL.

The J gene is TRBJ1-2, the V gene TRBV28; 7 positions match TRBD1. The V gene's germline CDR1 is MDHEN and CDR2 SYDVKM. V lost 2 bases, J lost 6 bases, and 9 bases stayed unmatched. This CDR3 has 15 amino acids. The CDR3 DNA follows: TGTGCCAGCAGTTTAAGGGCCAGGGGGTCCAATGGCTACACCTTC. Its protein product is CASSLRARGSNGYTF.

V and J are TRBV27 and TRBJ1-3; D is ambiguous. V was clipped by 0 bases and J by 3 bases, with 12 bases between them. The CDR3 is made up of 16 amino acids. Germline CDR1 and CDR2: MNHEY and SMNVEV (reference sequence). In nucleotides, the CDR3 is TGTGCCAGCAGTTTATCGCCGCCGTACTATGGAAACACCATATATTTT. This sequence encodes CASSLSPPYYGNTIYF.

This clone was counted between two and nine times. V and J are TRBV11-2 and TRBJ2-3; 9 nucleotides line up with TRBD2. The CDR3 loop spans 18 amino acids. Germline loops: CDR1 SGHAT, CDR2 FQNNGV. After removal of 5 bases from V and 4 bases from J, the junction contained 16 bases not matched to a gene. The CDR3 sequence: CASSPHGWIAGEPDTQYF. The CDR3, as DNA: TGTGCCAGCAGCCCGCACGGGTGGATAGCGGGAGAGCCAGATACGCAGTATTTT.

The chain couples TRBV7-8 to TRBJ2-2; 10 bases align to TRBD2. This CDR3 contains 16 residues. Germline CDR1 SGHVS, CDR2 FQNEAQ. Trimming cost V 6 bases and J 0 bases; bases outside gene matches: 4. CDR3 sequence: CASRTTSGTNTGELFF. CDR3 in DNA: TGTGCCAGCAGGACTACTAGCGGGACGAACACCGGGGAGCTGTTTTTT.

The chain combines TRBV6-1 with TRBJ2-5; D is ambiguous. V lost 6 bases to trimming and J lost 2 bases, with 13 bases between them. The CDR3 has 14 amino acids. CDR1 is MNHNS, CDR2 SASEGT, per germline. For the CDR3, the DNA is TGTGCCAGCAGGGCCATATACAGTCAAGAGACCCAGTACTTC. This translates into CASRAIYSQETQYF.

V is TRBV28 and J is TRBJ2-2, with 14 bases that match TRBD2. The CDR3 length is 18 residues. Losses at the gene ends were 6 bases for V and 0 bases for J; bases not matched to a gene: 6. Germline CDR1 is MDHEN and CDR2 is SYDVKM. The CDR3 DNA reads as TGTGCCAGCAGACCAACGGGACTAGCGGGAGCGAACACCGGGGAGCTGTTTTTT. Encoded protein: CASRPTGLAGANTGELFF.

This clone was seen a handful of times. This sequence joins TRBV7-8 and TRBJ1-4; D is ambiguous. This CDR3 is 14 amino acids long. Germline values: CDR1 SGHVS, CDR2 FQNEAQ. Trimming took 3 bases from V and 10 from J, leaving 15 bases between them. CDR3 bases: TGTGCCAGCAGCTTGGCCGGGGATCACGGAAAACTGTTTTTT. Encoded protein: CASSLAGDHGKLFF.

The chain couples TRBV7-3 to TRBJ2-1; D is unclear. The CDR3 loop spans 15 amino acids. Germline V CDR1 and CDR2: SGHTA, FQGTGA. Trimming took off 5 bases at V and 0 bases at J, with 11 bases between the two ends. The CDR3 DNA reads as TGTGCCAGCAGCCCAAGGGCTAGCTCCTACAATGAGCAGTTCTTC. Protein: CASSPRASSYNEQFF.

J is TRBJ2-7 and V is TRBV4-1, with 8 bases fitting TRBD2. The trim removed 1 base at V and 2 bases at J, leaving 4 bases unmatched. Germline V gene sequence: CDR1 MGHRA, CDR2 YSYEKL. The CDR3 consists of 15 residues. Here the CDR3 DNA reads TGCGCCAGCAGCCAAGCACTAGCGGACGCCTACGAGCAGTACTTC. This encodes CASSQALADAYEQYF.

J is TRBJ1-3 and V is TRBV7-2, with TRBD1 matching 7 bases. Unmatched junction bases numbered 9, after V lost 4 bases and J lost 0 bases. The CDR3 is 17 residues long. Germline CDR1 and CDR2: SGHTA and FQGNSA. CDR3: CASSSTPGQNSGNTIYF. CDR3 nucleotides: TGTGCCAGCAGCTCCACCCCGGGACAGAACTCTGGAAACACCATATATTTT.

J is TRBJ1-2 and V is TRBV5-1, with unresolved D. This CDR3 is built from 14 residues. The germline V and J ends were trimmed by 0 bases and 7 bases, with 13 bases remaining between them. Germline V gene lookup returns CDR1 SGHRS and CDR2 YFSETQ. CDR3 loop: CASSLAGSQLGYTF. The CDR3 DNA reads TGCGCCAGCAGCTTGGCCGGGAGTCAACTTGGCTACACCTTC.

Points on this clone: The same CDR3 arises from other DNA sequences in this sample as well. V and J are TRBV28 and TRBJ1-4; D is uncertain. Germline V CDR1 and CDR2: MDHEN, SYDVKM. Between the trimmed V and J ends, which lost 6 bases and 6 bases, there was a span of 14 bases. CDR3 length equals 14 residues. CDR3 DNA: TGTGCCAGCAGCTCCCCGGGAAGGGATGAAAAACTGTTTTTT. It translates to CASSSPGRDEKLFF. Full variable domain (rest looked up from reference TRBV28 and TRBJ1-4): DVKVTQSSRYLVKRTGEKVFLECVQDMDHENMFWYRQDPGLGLRLIYFSYDVKMKEKGDIPEGYSVSREKKERFSLILESASTNQTSMYLCASSSPGRDEKLFFGSGTQLSVL.

The rearrangement links TRBV19 to TRBJ2-3; no clear D gene. Germline-derived CDR1 and CDR2 are LNHDA and SQIVND (reference sequence). V was cut by 2 bases and J by 2 bases, with 5 bases left in between. CDR3 size: 13 residues. The CDR3 loop reads CASSILATDTQYF. The CDR3 DNA reads as TGTGCCAGTAGTATACTGGCCACAGATACGCAGTATTTT.

The chain is built from TRBV29-1 and TRBJ2-7; D possibly corresponds to TRBD1 (6 bases). V was pared by 5 bases and J by 4 bases, with 9 bases between. The CDR3 is 11 residues long. Germline V gene data show CDR1 as SQVTM and CDR2 as ANQGSEA. Here the CDR3 reads CSVQGQYEQYF. In nucleotides, the CDR3 is TGCAGCGTTCAAGGACAGTACGAGCAGTACTTC.

The chain joins TRBV7-9 to TRBJ2-7; TRBD2 matches 7 bases. This CDR3 region has 17 residues. The V segment lost 0 bases and the J segment 1 base; nucleotides outside the gene matches: 9. Germline CDR1 reads SEHNR; CDR2 reads FQNEAQ (reference sequence). CDR3 amino acids: CASSLARGGRRSYEQYF. The CDR3 nucleotides are TGTGCCAGCAGCTTAGCGCGAGGCGGGAGAAGGTCCTACGAGCAGTACTTC.

The V and J genes are TRBV28 and TRBJ2-4; 7 nucleotides match TRBD1. The ends lost 8 bases at V and 0 bases at J; junction bases unmatched: 16. CDR3 length equals 18 residues. Per the germline V gene, CDR1 is MDHEN and CDR2 is SYDVKM. This CDR3 is CASRLEGAKGLAKNIQYF. The DNA of the CDR3 is TGTGCCAGCCGCCTTGAGGGGGCGAAGGGCTTAGCCAAAAACATTCAGTACTTC.

The chain couples TRBV27 to TRBJ2-5; D might be TRBD1 or TRBD2, each matching 5 bases. V lost 0 bases to trimming and J lost 5 bases, with 13 bases between them. The germline CDR1 and CDR2 sequences are MNHEY and SMNVEV (reference sequence). CDR3 size: 15 residues. The CDR3 DNA follows: TGTGCCAGCAGTTTATCGCCCCTCAGGGACGAGACCCAGTACTTC. Protein product: CASSLSPLRDETQYF.

The rearrangement links TRBV7-2 to TRBJ2-7; D gene unclear. Per germline, CDR1 SGHTA and CDR2 FQGNSA. Trimming took off 2 bases at V and 3 bases at J, with 8 bases between the two ends. This CDR3 region has 13 residues. CDR3 sequence reads: CASSLKVNYEQYF. In DNA form, the CDR3 reads TGTGCCAGCAGCTTAAAGGTGAACTACGAGCAGTACTTC.

The chain carries TRBV30 and TRBJ2-3; D may be TRBD1 (5 bases). CDR3 length: 16 amino acids. V was shortened by 4 bases and J by 0 bases, with 17 bases between the two germline ends. Germline V gene data show CDR1 as GTSNPN and CDR2 as SVGIG (reference sequence). The DNA for the CDR3 is TGTGCCTGGAAATTTCCTCGACAGTCTAGCACAGATACGCAGTATTTT. It is translated as CAWKFPRQSSTDTQYF.

V and J are TRBV7-2 and TRBJ2-3, with D unresolved. V lost 4 bases, J lost 6 bases, and 8 bases lay in between. From germline, CDR1 is SGHTA and CDR2 FQGNSA. The CDR3 length is 12 residues. The CDR3 bases are TGTGCCAGCAGCTACTACAGTGATACGCAGTATTTT. It encodes CASSYYSDTQYF.

About this clone: This could be a read error, since a much larger clone is one nucleotide away. The chain is built from TRBV6-6 and TRBJ2-7; 12 nucleotides line up with TRBD2. Unmatched junction bases numbered 4, after V lost 6 bases and J lost 4 bases. CDR3 size: 14 residues. From germline, CDR1 is MNHNY and CDR2 SVGAGI (reference sequence). CDR3 DNA: TGTGCCAGCAGGTGGACTAGCGGGATATACGAGCAGTACTTC. This translates into CASRWTSGIYEQYF.

A single count supports this clone. This same CDR3 is encoded by further DNA sequences in the sample. DNA of the CDR3: TGTGCCAGCAGCTTAGGCCAGGCGAACACTGAAGCTTTCTTT. Translation gives CASSLGQANTEAFF. The chain employs TRBV11-2 and TRBJ1-1; D call uncertain. The CDR3 totals 14 residues. V was shortened by 1 base and J by 1 base, with 7 bases between the two germline ends. CDR1 SGHAT and CDR2 FQNNGV come from the germline V gene.

The chain uses TRBV11-3 and TRBJ2-7, with a tentative D call TRBD1 (6 bases). Trimming left V 1 base short and J 6 bases short, with 16 bases between. The CDR3 consists of 15 residues. CDR1 and CDR2 (germline): SGHNT, YENEEA. The DNA of the CDR3 is TGTGCCAGCAGCTTAGGAGGGACATCTTCCGTCGAGCAGTACTTC. Its protein is CASSLGGTSSVEQYF.

The chain is built from TRBV7-3 and TRBJ2-3; D is possibly TRBD1 or TRBD2 (5 bases each). In germline, CDR1 is SGHTA, CDR2 FQGTGA. V dropped 2 bases and J dropped 0 bases, with 9 bases sitting between them. The CDR3 spans 15 residues. This CDR3 reads CASSLEGYSTDTQYF. The CDR3 bases are TGTGCCAGCAGCTTAGAGGGGTACAGCACAGATACGCAGTATTTT.

This chain uses TRBV19 with TRBJ2-2; D not resolved. There are 12 residues in the CDR3. CDR1 is LNHDA and CDR2 is SQIVND in the germline V gene (reference sequence). V was shortened by 3 bases and J by 7 bases, with 6 bases between the two germline ends. The chain's CDR3 is CASSILFGELFF. The CDR3 DNA reads as TGTGCCAGTAGTATTTTATTCGGGGAGCTGTTTTTT.

The V call is TRBV28, the J call TRBJ1-5, with no clear D. This CDR3 has 15 amino acids. Germline CDR1 reads MDHEN; CDR2 reads SYDVKM. The V end lost 3 bases, the J end lost 0 bases, and 9 bases lay between the germline ends. The CDR3 DNA sequence: TGTGCCAGCAGTTTGAATTTCTTTAGCAATCAGCCCCAGCATTTT. This translates into CASSLNFFSNQPQHF.

This clone was picked up a small number of times. The V gene is TRBV27, the J gene TRBJ2-3; tentative D call: TRBD1 (6 bases). Germline V gives CDR1 MNHEY, CDR2 SMNVEV (reference sequence). Between the trimmed V and J ends, which lost 5 bases and 4 bases, there was a span of 10 bases. The length of the CDR3 is 13 residues. CDR3 loop: CASSINRADTQYF. In DNA, the CDR3 is TGTGCCAGCAGTATCAACAGGGCAGATACGCAGTATTTT.

The V call is TRBV28, the J call TRBJ2-4; 8 nucleotides line up with TRBD1. The germline V gene encodes CDR1 MDHEN and CDR2 SYDVKM. The CDR3 sequence is 16 residues long. Trimming at V came to 5 bases and at J to 5 bases, leaving 11 bases not matched to a gene. This CDR3 is CASSPVGAQGENIQYF. For the CDR3, the DNA is TGTGCCAGCAGTCCGGTGGGGGCACAGGGGGAAAACATTCAGTACTTC. The full variable domain, with the rest looked up from reference TRBV28 and TRBJ2-4, is DVKVTQSSRYLVKRTGEKVFLECVQDMDHENMFWYRQDPGLGLRLIYFSYDVKMKEKGDIPEGYSVSREKKERFSLILESASTNQTSMYLCASSPVGAQGENIQYFGAGTRLSVL.

V usage is TRBV7-3 and J usage is TRBJ2-7; D is perhaps TRBD2 (6 bases). V was clipped by 0 bases and J by 5 bases, with 17 bases between them. The CDR3 is 16 residues long. From germline, CDR1 is SGHTA and CDR2 FQGTGA. The DNA of the CDR3 is TGTGCCAGCAGCTTAACGGGGGGACGAGCGTTCAACGAGCAGTACTTC. Residues: CASSLTGGRAFNEQYF.